A single T cell receptor beta chain is shown here with its context. The sample holds many counts of this clonotype. The clone's antigen remains unknown. No clone much larger than this one lies a single base away; base qualities are absent. For repertoire sequencing, TCR beta CDR3 regions were amplified from RNA transcripts. A first-round RT-PCR used HTBI primers with the Qiagen OneStep RT-PCR kit, followed by a second-round multiplex PCR, size selection and purification. Libraries were sequenced paired-end with 100 bp reads on an Illumina HiSeq2000. Regarding the original processing steps: SOAPnuke was used for read processing, and reads with adapters, uncalled bases, a mean Phred below 15, or no exact constant-primer or identifier match were discarded. COPE v1.2.5 was used to merge high-quality paired reads. Each unique nucleotide sequence was treated as a clonotype, and MiTCR v1.1 was used to align the clonotypes to the IMGT TRB V, D and J references. Only V-J combinations with frequency above 0.0001 were analysed, covering about 99% of repertoires. A TCR clonal expansion and chaos score per V-J combination was defined as the ratio of F50 clonal expansion to chaos observed in the TCRdist matrix. Features were reduced by Welch's t-statistics and random forest to over 10 V-J combinations, which fed a naive Bayes classifier. The Morisita-Horn index was used to measure how similar the thyroid and blood repertoires were. TCRdb reprocessed the public reads (quality trimming at Q25 with fastp, clone calling with MiXCR) and kept in-frame beta chains. Rows are unified per CDR3 protein, each entry keeping the most common DNA and genes. The V and J calls follow TCRdb's processing rather than the paper's. The sample records hundreds of thousands of distinct CDR3 sequences, around an eighth of which are singletons. In total, the top ten clones hold about a tenth of the sample.

This record belongs to a study of Graves' ophthalmopathy and Graves' hyperthyroidism (dated by TCRdb to between 2017 and 2018). Study-wide context: Peripheral blood was collected before any treatment was given, at the time of initial diagnosis. To tell Graves' ophthalmopathy apart from Graves' hyperthyroidism, and to predict which patients would progress to ophthalmopathy, the study relied on TCR beta repertoire signatures. In total, approximately 140 blood samples were TCR-sequenced: around 42 ophthalmopathy, approximately 80 hyperthyroidism and some 17 hyperthyroidism-to-ophthalmopathy patients. To explore V-J signatures that distinguish ophthalmopathy from hyperthyroidism, a discovery set of about a hundred patients was enrolled, made up of under 50 with ophthalmopathy and some 58 with stable hyperthyroidism. For independent validation, a separate cohort was made up of 18 to 20 hyperthyroidism patients plus 17 patients who later progressed from hyperthyroidism to ophthalmopathy. In five or six hyperthyroidism patients, the T-cell repertoire of thyroid tissue was compared with the T-cell repertoire of blood. Once sampling was done, hyperthyroidism patients were given methimazole at a starting dose of 30 mg daily, while ophthalmopathy patients were given high-dose intravenous methylprednisolone. The roughly 90 discovery patients were divided at random into training and test sets in a 7:3 ratio. Overall study results and their limits: No statistical method was used to predetermine the sample size, and group allocation was not hidden from the investigators. In cross-validation, the 13-signature model distinguished ophthalmopathy from stable hyperthyroidism with about 90% sensitivity and 81.08% specificity, while in the test set the corresponding values were about 80% and 75%. Most expanded thyroid clonotypes with a frequency above 0.001 also appeared in blood, which suggests that blood repertoires may reflect the immune response in the thyroid. In validation, the model predicted ophthalmopathy progression with about 71% sensitivity and 72% to 80% specificity; around twelve predicted patients were CT-confirmed with GO in a median of approximately 6.2 months.

Patients with ophthalmopathy had moderately to severely active disease, with a Clinical Activity Score of 3 or more, a NOSPECS grade of 4 or more, and a disease duration of less than 3 months. Patients were excluded if they had other autoimmune diseases, uncontrolled infections, pregnancy or lactation. Diagnosis was based on clinical symptoms, serum thyroxine, TRAb, thyroid ultrasound and orbital computed tomography. Ficoll-Paque density gradient centrifugation was used to isolate PBMCs from around 10 ml of fresh peripheral blood. Trizol reagent was used to extract the total RNA, and its quality was then checked on an Agilent 2100 Bioanalyzer. This TCR was sampled from a woman aged 25 to 39 with Graves' ophthalmopathy. Donor details come from another sample of the same person, matched by shared clones. Sequenced sample: blood.

The DNA sequence is given as TGTGCTAGTGGTTTCGGACCTGAAGCTTTCTTT. This sequence encodes CASGFGPEAFF. The sequence joins TRBV12-5 to TRBJ1-1; no D gene is confidently identified. In the germline V gene, CDR1 corresponds to LGHNT and CDR2 to FRNRAP. Deletion took 3 bases off V and 6 bases off J, with a span of 5 bases between the germline ends. Including cysteine and phenylalanine, the CDR3 has 11 amino acids. The read is trimmed to its CDR3 DNA, 33 bases read in frame from base 1.